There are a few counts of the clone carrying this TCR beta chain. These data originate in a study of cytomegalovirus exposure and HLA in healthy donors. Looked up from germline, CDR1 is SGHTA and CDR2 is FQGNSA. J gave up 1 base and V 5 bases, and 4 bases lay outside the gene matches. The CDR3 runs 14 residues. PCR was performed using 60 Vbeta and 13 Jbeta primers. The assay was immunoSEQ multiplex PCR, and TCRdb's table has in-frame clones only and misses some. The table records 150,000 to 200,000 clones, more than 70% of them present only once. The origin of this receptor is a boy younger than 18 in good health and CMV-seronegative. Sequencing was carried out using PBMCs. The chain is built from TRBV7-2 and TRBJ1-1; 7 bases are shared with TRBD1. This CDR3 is CASSLRQGNTEAFF. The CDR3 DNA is TGTGCCAGCAGCCTCCGACAGGGGAACACTGAAGCTTTCTTT.